What follows is one T cell receptor beta chain and its context. A junction end diverges from the germline sequence, so it may reflect a read error. The TCRbeta library incorporated unique molecular identifiers. TCRdb fed the PCR reads into MiXCR, producing one record per CDR3 protein. The repertoire includes more than 90,000 distinct CDR3 sequences, 10% of them detected once, and less than 40% sits in the top ten. These data come from a study of T-cell reconstitution after alpha-beta-depleted transplantation in children. The CDR3 runs 13 residues. Germline V gene sequence: CDR1 MNHNS, CDR2 SASEGT. The material sequenced was PBMCs, taken before TCRalphabeta/CD19-depleted stem cell transplant. This chain joins TRBV6-1 and TRBJ2-4, with D maybe TRBD1 (6 bases). The clonotype originates from a boy aged 2 to 10 with acute lymphoblastic leukemia, due to receive a stem cell transplant. The CDR3 region is CATRKGESGSFSF. As DNA, the CDR3 is TGTGCCACCCGAAAGGGGGAAAGTGGCAGTTTTTCCTTC.